The 3 T cell receptor beta chains presented below share a single source sample, sequenced in a study of shared clonotypes between healthy human individuals. Only in-frame clones appear in the TCRdb table, and some are missing; sequencing was by immunoSEQ multiplex PCR. The sample has a few hundred thousand clones, 95% to 96% seen once. CD45RO-negative, CCR7-selected cells formed the naive CD8 fraction, which excluded terminally differentiated effector memory CD45RA+ cells. The source material was naive CD8+ T cells sorted from blood. The receptors come from a woman aged 25 to 39 in good health.

The chain combines TRBV27 with TRBJ2-5, with 7 nucleotides matching TRBD1. J gave up 5 bases and V 6 bases, and 12 bases lay outside the gene matches. Germline CDR1 MNHEY, CDR2 SMNVEV (reference sequence). The CDR3 sequence is 15 residues long. The CDR3 nucleotides are TGTGCCAGCAGCCACCGAACTACAGGGGAGGAGACCCAGTACTTC. It codes for CASSHRTTGEETQYF.

Regarding this clone: An end of the junction differs from the germline gene, which may be a read error. This chain links TRBV28 with TRBJ2-4, with 10 bases identical to TRBD2. This CDR3 region has 15 residues. Germline V CDR1 and CDR2: MDHEN, SYDVKM. CDR3 region: CASSLSPSGSLSVDF. In DNA, the CDR3 is TGTGCCAGCAGTTTATCTCCTAGCGGGAGCTTGAGCGTGGACTTC.

V and J are TRBV18 and TRBJ1-2; weak D call: TRBD1 (5 bases). Trimming shortened V by 3 bases and J by 8 bases, and 10 bases separated the two germline ends. Germline V gene lookup returns CDR1 KGHSH and CDR2 LQKENI. The CDR3 spans 12 residues. This CDR3 reads CASSPPGDGYTF. CDR3 DNA: TGTGCCAGCTCACCCCCCGGGGACGGCTACACCTTC. The full variable domain, completed using reference TRBV18 and TRBJ1-2, is NAGVMQNPRHLVRRRGQEARLRCSPMKGHSHVYWYRQLPEEGLKFMVYLQKENIIDESGMPKERFSAEFPKEGPSILRIQQVVRGDSAAYFCASSPPGDGYTFGSGTRLTVV.